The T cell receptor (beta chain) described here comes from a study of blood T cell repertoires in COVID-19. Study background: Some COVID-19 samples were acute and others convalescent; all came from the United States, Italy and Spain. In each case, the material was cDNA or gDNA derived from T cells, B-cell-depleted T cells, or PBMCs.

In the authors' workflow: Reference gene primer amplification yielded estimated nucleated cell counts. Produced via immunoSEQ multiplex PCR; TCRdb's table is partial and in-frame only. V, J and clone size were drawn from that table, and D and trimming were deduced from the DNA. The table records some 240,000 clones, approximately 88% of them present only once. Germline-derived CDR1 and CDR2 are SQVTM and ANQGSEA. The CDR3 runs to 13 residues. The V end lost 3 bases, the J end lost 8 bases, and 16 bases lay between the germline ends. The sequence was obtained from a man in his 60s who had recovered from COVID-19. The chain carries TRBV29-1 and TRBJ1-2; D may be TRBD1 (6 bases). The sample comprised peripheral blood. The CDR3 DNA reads TGCAGCGTTGATTATCCAGGGGCGTTCGGCTACACCTTC. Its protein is CSVDYPGAFGYTF. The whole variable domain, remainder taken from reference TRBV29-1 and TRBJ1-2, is SAVISQKPSRDICQRGTSLTIQCQVDSQVTMMFWYRQQPGQSLTLIATANQGSEATYESGFVIDKFPISRPNLTFSTLTVSNMSPEDSSIYLCSVDYPGAFGYTFGSGTRLTVV.